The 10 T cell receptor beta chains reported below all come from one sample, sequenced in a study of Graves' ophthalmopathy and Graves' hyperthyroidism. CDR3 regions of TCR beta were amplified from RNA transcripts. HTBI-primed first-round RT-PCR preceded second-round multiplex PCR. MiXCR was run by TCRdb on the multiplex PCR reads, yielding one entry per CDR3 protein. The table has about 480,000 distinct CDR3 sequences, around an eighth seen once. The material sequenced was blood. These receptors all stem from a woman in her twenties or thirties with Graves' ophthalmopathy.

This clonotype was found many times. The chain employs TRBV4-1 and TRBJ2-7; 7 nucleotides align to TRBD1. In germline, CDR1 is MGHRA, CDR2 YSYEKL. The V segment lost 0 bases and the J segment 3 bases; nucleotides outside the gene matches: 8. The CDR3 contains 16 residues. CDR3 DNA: TGCGCCAGCAGCCAAGATTCCCCGGGACAGTACTACGAGCAGTACTTC. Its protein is CASSQDSPGQYYEQYF.

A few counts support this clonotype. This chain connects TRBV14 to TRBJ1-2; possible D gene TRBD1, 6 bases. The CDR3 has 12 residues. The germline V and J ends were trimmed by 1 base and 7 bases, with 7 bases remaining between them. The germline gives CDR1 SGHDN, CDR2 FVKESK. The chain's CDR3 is CASSQGTVGYTF. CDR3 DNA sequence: TGTGCCAGCAGCCAAGGGACAGTTGGCTACACCTTC.

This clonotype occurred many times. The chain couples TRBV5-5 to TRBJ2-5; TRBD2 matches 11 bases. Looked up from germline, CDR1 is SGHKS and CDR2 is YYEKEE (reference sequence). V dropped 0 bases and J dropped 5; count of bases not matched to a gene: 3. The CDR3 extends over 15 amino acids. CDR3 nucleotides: TGTGCCAGCAGCTTGGAGGGGACTAGCGGCGAGACCCAGTACTTC. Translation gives CASSLEGTSGETQYF.

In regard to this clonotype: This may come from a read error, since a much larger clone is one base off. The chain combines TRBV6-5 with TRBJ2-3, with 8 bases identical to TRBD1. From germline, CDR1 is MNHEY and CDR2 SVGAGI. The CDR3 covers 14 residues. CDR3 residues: CASSYYRGSDSQYF. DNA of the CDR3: TGTGCCAGCAGTTACTACAGGGGGTCAGATTCGCAGTATTTT.

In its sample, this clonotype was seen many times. The CDR3 DNA is TGTGCCAGCAGTCCTAGTAGGGCGAACACTGAAGCTTTCTTT. Translating it yields CASSPSRANTEAFF. V and J are TRBV12-3 or TRBV12-4 and TRBJ1-1; D not certain. Trimming left V 5 bases short and J 1 base short, with 11 bases between. CDR3 length: 14 amino acids.

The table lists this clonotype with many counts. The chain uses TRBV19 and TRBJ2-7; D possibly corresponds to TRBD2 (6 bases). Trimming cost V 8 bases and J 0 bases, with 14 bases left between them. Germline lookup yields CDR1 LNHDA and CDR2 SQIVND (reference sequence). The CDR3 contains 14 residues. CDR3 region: CASGRSGSSYEQYF. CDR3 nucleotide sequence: TGTGCCAGTGGGCGGAGCGGGTCCTCCTACGAGCAGTACTTC.

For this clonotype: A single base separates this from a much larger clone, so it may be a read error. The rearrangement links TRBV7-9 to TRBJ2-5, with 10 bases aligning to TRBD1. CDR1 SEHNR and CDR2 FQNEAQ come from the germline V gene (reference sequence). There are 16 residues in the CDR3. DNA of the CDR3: TGTGCCATCAGCTTAAGTAAGGGACAGGGGCCGGAGACCCAGTACTTC. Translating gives CAISLSKGQGPETQYF.

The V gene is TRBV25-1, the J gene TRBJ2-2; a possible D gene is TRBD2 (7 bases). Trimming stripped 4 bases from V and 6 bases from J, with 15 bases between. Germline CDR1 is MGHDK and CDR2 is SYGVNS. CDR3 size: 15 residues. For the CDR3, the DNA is TGTGCCAGCAGTGTGGAGAGGGGGGGAGCCGGGGAGCTGTTTTTT. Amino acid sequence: CASSVERGGAGELFF. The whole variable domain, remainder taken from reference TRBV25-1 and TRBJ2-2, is EADIYQTPRYLVIGTGKKITLECSQTMGHDKMYWYQQDPGMELHLIHYSYGVNSTEKGDLSSESTVSRIRTEHFPLTLESARPSHTSQYLCASSVERGGAGELFFGEGSRLTVL.

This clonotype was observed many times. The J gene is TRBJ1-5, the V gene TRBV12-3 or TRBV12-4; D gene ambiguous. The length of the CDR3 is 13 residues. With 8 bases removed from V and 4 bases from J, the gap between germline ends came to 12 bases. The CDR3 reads CASRRTENQPQHF. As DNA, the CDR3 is TGTGCCAGCCGACGGACGGAGAATCAGCCCCAGCATTTT.

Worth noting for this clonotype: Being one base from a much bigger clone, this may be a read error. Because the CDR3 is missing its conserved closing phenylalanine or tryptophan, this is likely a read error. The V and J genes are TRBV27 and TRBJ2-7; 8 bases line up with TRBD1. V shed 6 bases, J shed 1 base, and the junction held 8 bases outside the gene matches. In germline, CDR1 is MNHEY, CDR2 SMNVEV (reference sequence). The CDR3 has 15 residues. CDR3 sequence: CASRKDRASSYEQYY. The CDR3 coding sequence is TGTGCCAGCAGAAAGGACAGGGCCAGTTCCTACGAGCAGTACTAC.